The T cell receptor (beta chain) described here comes from a study of cytomegalovirus exposure and HLA in healthy donors. General study points: The listing of some 170 TCR beta chains classed them as cytomegalovirus-associated. An ancestry cluster, one associated with Asian ancestry, reportedly showed fewer N-insertions than the approximately 660-donor mean in a later analysis. One cluster of highly shared sequence variants probably arose as a sequencing artifact.

Primers included in the PCR were 60 Vbeta and 13 Jbeta primers. Here immunoSEQ multiplex PCR was the method, and the copy in TCRdb shows in-frame clones only, minus some. The sample contains about 76,000 clones, around 70% of which appear only once. The sample holds one count of this clone. Its antigen is not identified. This sequence originates from a woman aged 35 to 49 in good health and CMV-seropositive. The specimen was PBMCs.

For the CDR3, the DNA is TGCGCCAGCAGCCAAGAATCAGGGGTTAGGCTGTTTTTT. Encoded protein: CASSQESGVRLFF. This chain connects TRBV4-1 to TRBJ1-4, with D perhaps TRBD1 (6 bases). Germline lookup yields CDR1 MGHRA and CDR2 YSYEKL. Trimming took 0 bases from V and 14 from J, leaving 13 bases between them. The CDR3 length is 13 residues.